This T cell receptor beta chain was sequenced for a study of blood T cell repertoires in COVID-19. Study context: Samples of COVID-19 (acute and convalescent) were obtained from the United States, Italy and Spain. In each case, the material was cDNA or gDNA derived from T cells, B-cell-depleted T cells, or PBMCs.

The CDR3 is made up of 12 amino acids. From germline, CDR1 is SGHRS and CDR2 YFSETQ. Trimming removed 1 base at V and 5 bases at J, with 7 bases between. Per the original methods: Researchers report that nucleated cell counts were estimated from reference gene primer amplification. The protocol was immunoSEQ multiplex PCR, while the TCRdb copy is restricted to in-frame clones and leaves out a portion. The D gene and trimming were derived from the DNA, and the V and J assignments and clone size from that table. Among 100,000 to 150,000 clones, roughly 88% were seen once, and the ten largest hold about 2%.

The sequence came from a man in his sixties or seventies with active COVID-19. Sequencing was carried out using peripheral blood. This sequence joins TRBV5-1 and TRBJ2-7; no clear D gene. CDR3 sequence (DNA): TGCGCCAGCAGCTTGCTAGGAGACGAGCAGTACTTC. This gives the protein CASSLLGDEQYF.